This passage covers 14 T cell receptor beta chains from one sample sequenced in a study of blood T cell repertoires in COVID-19. Profiling relied on immunoSEQ multiplex PCR, and the TCRdb table lists in-frame clones only, not all of them. This sample has under 500,000 clones, with 85% to 90% found just once. The sequenced sample consisted of peripheral blood. The receptors originated from a woman in her 30s with acute or convalescent COVID-19.

The chain carries TRBV4-1 and TRBJ2-7, with no clear D. This CDR3 has 13 residues. Germline V lookup: CDR1 MGHRA, CDR2 YSYEKL. V was shortened by 2 bases and J by 6 bases, with 11 bases between the two germline ends. The CDR3 coding sequence is TGCGCCAGCAGCCAAAGAGGTACTACCGAGCAGTACTTC. Translated, it gives CASSQRGTTEQYF.

This clone showed up just once. The V gene is TRBV6-5, the J gene TRBJ1-1; D might be TRBD1 (5 bases). V was clipped by 4 bases and J by 1 base, with 16 bases between them. Per the germline V gene, CDR1 is MNHEY and CDR2 is SVGAGI. This CDR3 has 16 amino acids. The CDR3 spells CASSSSPGGANTEAFF. The CDR3 DNA is TGTGCCAGCAGTTCCTCCCCGGGAGGGGCGAACACTGAAGCTTTCTTT.

The chain carries TRBV3-1 (or the pseudogene TRBV3-2) and TRBJ1-3; D not certain. This CDR3 comprises 15 residues. Germline lookup yields CDR1 LGHDT and CDR2 YNNKEL (reference sequence). V was cut by 5 bases and J by 0 bases, with 11 bases left in between. The CDR3 loop reads CASSFLGSSGNTIYF. CDR3 bases: TGTGCCAGCAGCTTTTTGGGGAGCTCTGGAAACACCATATATTTT.

The rearrangement joins TRBV27 to TRBJ2-3, with D perhaps matching TRBD1 (5 bases). The CDR3 totals 17 residues. V was trimmed by 7 bases and J by 2 bases, leaving 22 bases between them. CDR1 and CDR2 from the germline V gene are MNHEY and SMNVEV (reference sequence). The CDR3 nucleotides read TGTGCCAGCAAGGAGACAGCTCCAGGGAAACACACAGATACGCAGTATTTT. This translates into CASKETAPGKHTDTQYF.

The chain joins TRBV7-9 to TRBJ1-4; 10 nucleotides align to TRBD1. The junction had 2 bases not matched to a gene; V was cut back by 5 bases and J by 5 bases. This CDR3 contains 14 residues. Germline V lookup: CDR1 SEHNR, CDR2 FQNEAQ (reference sequence). For the CDR3, the DNA is TGTGCCAGCAGCCCGGGACAGGGGAATGAAAAACTGTTTTTT. This codes for CASSPGQGNEKLFF.

The sample holds a few counts of this clone. V gene TRBV28 combines with J gene TRBJ1-2; 10 bases match TRBD1. Per the germline V gene, CDR1 is MDHEN and CDR2 is SYDVKM. The CDR3 runs 20 residues. V lost 6 bases and J lost 5; bases outside the gene matches: 24. The CDR3 sequence is CASRTPRRGTGEWADYGYTF. The CDR3 DNA follows: TGTGCCAGCAGAACGCCAAGAAGAGGGACAGGGGAATGGGCCGATTATGGCTACACCTTC.

The chain is built from TRBV19 and TRBJ2-2; 8 bases line up with TRBD2. There are 19 residues in the CDR3. In germline, CDR1 is LNHDA, CDR2 SQIVND (reference sequence). V shed 5 bases and J 2 bases; nucleotides not matched to a gene: 16. The CDR3 DNA reads as TGTGCCAGTAGTCCTGGGCGAGCGGGGGATCTTTTTAACACCGGGGAGCTGTTTTTT. Its translation is CASSPGRAGDLFNTGELFF.

The gene calls are TRBV9 and TRBJ1-6; D ambiguous. The V and J ends lost 4 bases and 7 bases respectively, with 12 bases between them. This CDR3 spans 14 amino acids. Germline assignment: CDR1 SGDLS and CDR2 YYNGEE. The CDR3 bases are TGTGCCAGCAGCCGGAGGGATTCCAATTCACCCCTCCACTTT. This sequence encodes CASSRRDSNSPLHF.

This chain connects TRBV5-1 to TRBJ1-1; tentatively, D is TRBD1 (6 bases). Germline values: CDR1 SGHRS, CDR2 YFSETQ. This CDR3 is 18 amino acids long. The V end was cut by 3 bases, the J end by 1 base, with 22 bases between. CDR3 loop: CASSSGRWGRGPNTEAFF. DNA of the CDR3: TGCGCCAGCAGCTCGGGACGATGGGGCAGGGGCCCGAACACTGAAGCTTTCTTT.

The V call is TRBV5-1, the J call TRBJ1-4, with D possibly TRBD1 on 5 matching bases. Trimming stripped 0 bases from V and 5 bases from J, with 11 bases between. Germline assignment: CDR1 SGHRS and CDR2 YFSETQ. The length of the CDR3 is 15 residues. CDR3 coding DNA: TGCGCCAGCAGCTTGGCCGGGGGAGGGAATGAAAAACTGTTTTTT. This sequence encodes CASSLAGGGNEKLFF.

The rearrangement uses TRBV9 and TRBJ2-7, with 13 nucleotides matching TRBD2. V lost 4 bases to trimming and J lost 4 bases; unmatched junction nucleotides: 2. Per the germline V gene, CDR1 is SGDLS and CDR2 is YYNGEE. The CDR3 runs 14 residues. The CDR3 DNA reads as TGTGCCAGCAGCTTGGGACTAGCGGGGTACGAGCAGTACTTC. This codes for CASSLGLAGYEQYF.

The V gene is TRBV18, the J gene TRBJ1-1; a weak D match, TRBD1 (5 bases). This CDR3 is built from 13 residues. Germline values: CDR1 KGHSH, CDR2 LQKENI. V was cut by 3 bases and J by 4 bases, with 9 bases left in between. For the CDR3, the DNA is TGTGCCAGCTCACCGTCCAGGGTCACTGAAGCTTTCTTT. Amino acid sequence: CASSPSRVTEAFF. The full variable domain, its missing parts supplied by reference TRBV18 and TRBJ1-1, is NAGVMQNPRHLVRRRGQEARLRCSPMKGHSHVYWYRQLPEEGLKFMVYLQKENIIDESGMPKERFSAEFPKEGPSILRIQQVVRGDSAAYFCASSPSRVTEAFFGQGTRLTVV.

The chain couples TRBV11-2 to TRBJ2-7, with D perhaps TRBD2 (5 bases). The length of the CDR3 is 15 residues. Germline CDR1 and CDR2: SGHAT and FQNNGV. The germline V and J ends were trimmed by 6 bases and 0 bases, with 15 bases remaining between them. Here the CDR3 reads CASRTPGGHSYEQYF. The CDR3 nucleotides read TGTGCCAGCAGGACCCCTGGCGGGCACTCCTACGAGCAGTACTTC.

V usage is TRBV21-1 and J usage is TRBJ2-5; the listed D gene, TRBD2, was not tested against the DNA. TRBV21-1 counts as a pseudogene. The CDR3 is made up of 15 amino acids. The CDR3 protein is CASSVSGGLRETQYF. CDR3 sequence (DNA): TGTGCCAGCAGTGTTAGCGGGGGCCTACGGGAGACCCAGTACTTC.